This T cell receptor beta chain appears in the sequencing data of a study of T cells in Graves' hyperthyroidism and ophthalmopathy. Regarding the study as a whole: Most thyroid clonotypes that were expanded above 0.001 also turned up in blood.

Many counts were recorded for this clonotype. Antigen unknown. Each diagnosis drew on symptoms, thyroxine, TRAb, thyroid ultrasound and orbital computed tomography findings. Sample collection date corresponds to first hyperthyroidism diagnosis, prior to any ophthalmopathy symptoms. RNA transcripts provided the source from which TCR beta CDR3 regions were amplified. First-round RT-PCR of the TCR CDR3 relied on the HTBI primer set. TCRdb processed the multiplex PCR reads anew with MiXCR; each CDR3 protein has one entry. Found here are a few hundred thousand distinct CDR3 sequences, roughly 13% of them singletons; the top ten hold under 25%. The germline CDR1 and CDR2 sequences are SGHDT and YYEEEE. CDR3 length equals 15 residues. V lost 0 bases, J lost 2 bases, and 10 bases lay in between.

This chain connects TRBV5-6 to TRBJ2-3; D unclear. This clonotype originated in a man aged 25 to 40 with Graves' hyperthyroidism that later progressed to Graves' ophthalmopathy. The sample was blood. The CDR3 sequence is CASSLAGPFTDTQYF. Written as DNA, the CDR3 is TGTGCCAGCAGCTTGGCAGGCCCCTTCACAGATACGCAGTATTTT. Based on the CDR3 plus reference TRBV5-6 and TRBJ2-3, the full variable domain is DAGVTQSPTHLIKTRGQQVTLRCSPKSGHDTVSWYQQALGQGPQFIFQYYEEEERQRGNFPDRFSGHQFPNYSSELNVNALLLGDSALYLCASSLAGPFTDTQYFGPGTRLTVL.